The 2 T cell receptor beta chains below were found in one sample sequenced in a study of blood T cell repertoires in COVID-19. Generated by immunoSEQ multiplex PCR, the TCRdb table keeps only in-frame clones and is missing some. Seen here are approximately 340,000 clones, 83% observed once, and the top ten hold 3%. Sequencing was done on a sample of peripheral blood. These receptors all come from a man under 40 with active or convalescent COVID-19.

J is TRBJ2-5 and V is TRBV15; perhaps TRBD1 as D (5 bases). The CDR3 runs to 15 residues. CDR1 and CDR2 from the germline V gene are LNHNV and YYDKDF (reference sequence). Trimming removed 4 bases from V and 5 bases from J, with 17 bases in between. CDR3 amino acids: CATSIRAGHRETQYF. The CDR3 region has the DNA TGTGCCACCAGCATCCGAGCTGGCCACAGGGAGACCCAGTACTTC.

This chain joins TRBV12-3 or TRBV12-4 and TRBJ1-5; tentative D call: TRBD1 (6 bases). CDR3 length: 13 residues. Trimming removed 5 bases at V and 4 bases at J, with 9 bases between. CDR3 sequence (DNA): TGTGCCAGCAGTGGAACAGGGAATCAGCCCCAGCATTTT. This gives the protein CASSGTGNQPQHF.